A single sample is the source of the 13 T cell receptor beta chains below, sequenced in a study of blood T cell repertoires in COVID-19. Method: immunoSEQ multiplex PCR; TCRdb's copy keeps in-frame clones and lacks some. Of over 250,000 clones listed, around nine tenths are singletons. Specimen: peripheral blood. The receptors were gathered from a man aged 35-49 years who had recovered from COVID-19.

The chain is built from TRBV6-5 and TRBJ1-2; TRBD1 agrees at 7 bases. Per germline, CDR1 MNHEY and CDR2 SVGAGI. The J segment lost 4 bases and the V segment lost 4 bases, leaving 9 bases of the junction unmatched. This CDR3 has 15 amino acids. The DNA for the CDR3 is TGTGCCAGCAGTTTGTATAGCCAGGGGGGCTATGGCTACACCTTC. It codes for CASSLYSQGGYGYTF.

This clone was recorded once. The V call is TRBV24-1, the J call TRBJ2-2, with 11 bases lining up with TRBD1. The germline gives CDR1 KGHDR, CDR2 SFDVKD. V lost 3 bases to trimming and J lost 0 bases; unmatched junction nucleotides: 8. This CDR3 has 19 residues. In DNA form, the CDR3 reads TGTGCCACCAGTGATCCGACGGGACAGGGGGTATCGAACACCGGGGAGCTGTTTTTT. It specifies CATSDPTGQGVSNTGELFF.

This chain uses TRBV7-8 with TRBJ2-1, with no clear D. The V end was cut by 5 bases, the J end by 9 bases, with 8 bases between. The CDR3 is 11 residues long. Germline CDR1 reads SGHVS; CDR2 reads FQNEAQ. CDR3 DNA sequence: TGTGCCAGCAGCCCTCTAGGTGAGCAGTTCTTC. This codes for CASSPLGEQFF.

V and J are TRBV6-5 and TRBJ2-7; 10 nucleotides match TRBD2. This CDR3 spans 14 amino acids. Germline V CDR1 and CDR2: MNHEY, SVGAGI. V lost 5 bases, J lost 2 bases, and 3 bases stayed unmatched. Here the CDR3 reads CASSLAGDTYEQYF. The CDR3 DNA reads TGTGCCAGCAGTCTAGCGGGGGACACCTACGAGCAGTACTTC.

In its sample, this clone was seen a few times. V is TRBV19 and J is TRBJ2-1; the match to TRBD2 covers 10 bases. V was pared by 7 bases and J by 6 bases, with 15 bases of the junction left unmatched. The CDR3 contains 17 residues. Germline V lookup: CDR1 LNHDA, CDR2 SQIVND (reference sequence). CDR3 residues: CASKVSGGPSFFNEQFF. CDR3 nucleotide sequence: TGTGCCAGTAAGGTTAGCGGGGGGCCTTCCTTTTTCAATGAGCAGTTCTTC.

The CDR3 protein is CASSYRALGYYGYTF. The CDR3, as DNA: TGTGCCAGCAGTTACAGGGCCCTGGGGTACTATGGCTACACCTTC. The chain couples TRBV28 to TRBJ1-2, with TRBD1 as a possible D gene (6 bases). CDR1 MDHEN and CDR2 SYDVKM come from the germline V gene. V lost 4 bases and J 3 bases, leaving 15 bases between the germline ends. This CDR3 is 15 amino acids long.

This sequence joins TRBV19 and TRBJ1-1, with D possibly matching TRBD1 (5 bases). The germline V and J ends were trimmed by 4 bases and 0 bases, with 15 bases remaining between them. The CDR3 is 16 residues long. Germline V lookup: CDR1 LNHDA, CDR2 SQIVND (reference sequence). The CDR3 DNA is TGTGCCAGTAGTAAGGGCCGGACACGAATGAACACTGAAGCTTTCTTT. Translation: CASSKGRTRMNTEAFF. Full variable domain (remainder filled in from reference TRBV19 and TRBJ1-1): DGGITQSPKYLFRKEGQNVTLSCEQNLNHDAMYWYRQDPGQGLRLIYYSQIVNDFQKGDIAEGYSVSREKKESFPLTVTSAQKNPTAFYLCASSKGRTRMNTEAFFGQGTRLTVV.

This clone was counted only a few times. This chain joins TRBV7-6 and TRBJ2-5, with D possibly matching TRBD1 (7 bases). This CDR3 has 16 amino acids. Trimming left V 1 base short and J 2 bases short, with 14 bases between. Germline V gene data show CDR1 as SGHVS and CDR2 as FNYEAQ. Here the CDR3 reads CASSLGRDRTQETQYF. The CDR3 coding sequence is TGTGCCAGCAGCTTAGGGCGGGACAGAACTCAAGAGACCCAGTACTTC. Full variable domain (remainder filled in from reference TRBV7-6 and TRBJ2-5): GAGVSQSPRYKVTKRGQDVALRCDPISGHVSLYWYRQALGQGPEFLTYFNYEAQQDKSGLPNDRFSAERPEGSISTLTIQRTEQRDSAMYRCASSLGRDRTQETQYFGPGTRLLVL.

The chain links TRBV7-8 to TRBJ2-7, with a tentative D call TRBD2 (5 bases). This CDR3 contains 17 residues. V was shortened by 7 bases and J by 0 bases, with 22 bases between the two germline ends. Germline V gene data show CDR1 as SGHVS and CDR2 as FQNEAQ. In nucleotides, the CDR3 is TGTGCCAGCAACCCGGTGAGCGGTTGGAGGAGCTCCTACGAGCAGTACTTC. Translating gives CASNPVSGWRSSYEQYF.

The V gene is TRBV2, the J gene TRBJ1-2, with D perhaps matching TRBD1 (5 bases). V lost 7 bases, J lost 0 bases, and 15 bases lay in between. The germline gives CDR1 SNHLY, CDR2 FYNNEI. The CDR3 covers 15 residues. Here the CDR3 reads CASNKGSSSNYGYTF. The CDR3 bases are TGTGCCAGCAACAAGGGGTCTTCCTCTAACTATGGCTACACCTTC.

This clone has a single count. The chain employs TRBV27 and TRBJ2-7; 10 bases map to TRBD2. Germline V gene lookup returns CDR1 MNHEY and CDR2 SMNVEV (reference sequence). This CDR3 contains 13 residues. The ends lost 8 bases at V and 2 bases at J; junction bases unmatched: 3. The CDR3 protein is CASGLAAAYEQYF. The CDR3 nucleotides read TGTGCCAGCGGACTAGCGGCCGCCTACGAGCAGTACTTC.

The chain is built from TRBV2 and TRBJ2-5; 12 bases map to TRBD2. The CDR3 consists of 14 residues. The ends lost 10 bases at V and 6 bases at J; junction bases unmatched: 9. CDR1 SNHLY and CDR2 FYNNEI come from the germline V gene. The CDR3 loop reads CAKLAGGRGKTQYF. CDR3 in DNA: TGTGCCAAACTAGCGGGAGGCCGGGGAAAGACCCAGTACTTC.

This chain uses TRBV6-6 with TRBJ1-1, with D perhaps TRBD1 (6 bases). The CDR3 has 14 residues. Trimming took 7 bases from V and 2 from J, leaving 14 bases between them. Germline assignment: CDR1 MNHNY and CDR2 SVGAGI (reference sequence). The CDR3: CASIKGQSNTEAFF. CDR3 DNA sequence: TGTGCCAGCATAAAGGGACAATCTAACACTGAAGCTTTCTTT.